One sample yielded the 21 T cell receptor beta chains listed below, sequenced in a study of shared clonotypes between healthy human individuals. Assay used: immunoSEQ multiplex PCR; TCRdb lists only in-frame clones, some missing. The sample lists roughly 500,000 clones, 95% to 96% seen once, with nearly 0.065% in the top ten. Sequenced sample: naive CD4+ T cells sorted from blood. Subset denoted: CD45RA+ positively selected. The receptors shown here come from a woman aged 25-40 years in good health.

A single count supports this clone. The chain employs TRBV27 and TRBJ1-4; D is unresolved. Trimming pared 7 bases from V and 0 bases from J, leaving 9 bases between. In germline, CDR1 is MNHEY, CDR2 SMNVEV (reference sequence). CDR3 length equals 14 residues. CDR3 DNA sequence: TGTGCCAGCAAAGTACTTCCAACTAATGAAAAACTGTTTTTT. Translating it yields CASKVLPTNEKLFF.

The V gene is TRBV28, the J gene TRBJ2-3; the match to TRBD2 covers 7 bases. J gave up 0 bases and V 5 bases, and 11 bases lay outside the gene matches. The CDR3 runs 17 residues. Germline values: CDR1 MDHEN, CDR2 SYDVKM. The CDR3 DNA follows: TGTGCCAGCAGTCCCCCGCACGCGGGAGTAAGCACAGATACGCAGTATTTT. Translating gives CASSPPHAGVSTDTQYF.

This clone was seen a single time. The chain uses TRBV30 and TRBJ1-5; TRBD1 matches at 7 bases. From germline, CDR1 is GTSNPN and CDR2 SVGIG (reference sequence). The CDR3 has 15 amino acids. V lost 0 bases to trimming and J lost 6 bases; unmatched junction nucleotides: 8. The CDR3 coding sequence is TGTGCCTGGAGTGTCGACAGGGTTGAGACTCAGCCCCAGCATTTT. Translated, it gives CAWSVDRVETQPQHF.

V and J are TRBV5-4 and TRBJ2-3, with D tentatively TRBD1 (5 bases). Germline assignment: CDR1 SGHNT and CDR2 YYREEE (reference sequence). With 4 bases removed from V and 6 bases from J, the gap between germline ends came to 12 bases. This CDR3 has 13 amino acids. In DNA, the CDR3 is TGTGCCAGCAGCCTCCAGGGTACCGATACGCAGTATTTT. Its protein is CASSLQGTDTQYF.

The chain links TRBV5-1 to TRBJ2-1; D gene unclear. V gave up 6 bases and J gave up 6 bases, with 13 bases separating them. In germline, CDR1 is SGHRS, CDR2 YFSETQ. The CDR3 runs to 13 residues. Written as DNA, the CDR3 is TGCGCCAGCAAAGCCGGGCCGGGCAATGAGCAGTTCTTC. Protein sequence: CASKAGPGNEQFF.

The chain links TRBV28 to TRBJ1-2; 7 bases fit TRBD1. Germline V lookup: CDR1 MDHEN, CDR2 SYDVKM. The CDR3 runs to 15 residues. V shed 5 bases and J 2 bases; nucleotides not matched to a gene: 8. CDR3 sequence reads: CASSPPGQPNYGYTF. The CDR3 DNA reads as TGTGCCAGCAGTCCGCCGGGACAGCCAAACTATGGCTACACCTTC.

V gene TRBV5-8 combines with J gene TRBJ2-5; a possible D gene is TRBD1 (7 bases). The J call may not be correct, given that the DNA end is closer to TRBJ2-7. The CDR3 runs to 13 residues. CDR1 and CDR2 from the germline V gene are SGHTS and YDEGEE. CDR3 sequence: CASEQGRFDEQYF. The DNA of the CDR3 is TGTGCCAGCGAACAGGGGAGGTTCGACGAGCAGTACTTC.

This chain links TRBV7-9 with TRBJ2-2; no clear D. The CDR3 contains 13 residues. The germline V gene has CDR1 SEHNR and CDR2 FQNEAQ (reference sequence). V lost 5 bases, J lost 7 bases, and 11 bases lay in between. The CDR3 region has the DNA TGTGCCAGCAGCCCCACAGTGGGCGGGGAGCTGTTTTTT. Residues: CASSPTVGGELFF.

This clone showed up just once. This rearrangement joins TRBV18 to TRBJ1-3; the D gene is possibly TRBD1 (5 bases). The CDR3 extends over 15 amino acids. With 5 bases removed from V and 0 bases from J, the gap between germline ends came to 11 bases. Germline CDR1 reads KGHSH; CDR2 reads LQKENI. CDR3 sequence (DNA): TGTGCCAGCTCAGCAGGGATATCCTCTGGAAACACCATATATTTT. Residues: CASSAGISSGNTIYF. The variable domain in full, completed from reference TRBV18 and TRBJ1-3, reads NAGVMQNPRHLVRRRGQEARLRCSPMKGHSHVYWYRQLPEEGLKFMVYLQKENIIDESGMPKERFSAEFPKEGPSILRIQQVVRGDSAAYFCASSAGISSGNTIYFGEGSWLTVV.

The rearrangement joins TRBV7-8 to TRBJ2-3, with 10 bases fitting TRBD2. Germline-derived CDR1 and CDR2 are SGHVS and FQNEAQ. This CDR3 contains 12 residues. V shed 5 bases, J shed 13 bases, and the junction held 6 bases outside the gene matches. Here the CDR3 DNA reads TGTGCCAGCAGCCGAAGCGGGAGGGCTAAGTATTTT. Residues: CASSRSGRAKYF.

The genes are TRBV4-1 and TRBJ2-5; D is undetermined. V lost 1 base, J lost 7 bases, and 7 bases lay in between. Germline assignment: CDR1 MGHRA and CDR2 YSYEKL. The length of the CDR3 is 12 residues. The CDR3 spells CASSQAGGTQYF. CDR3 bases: TGCGCCAGCAGCCAAGCGGGTGGGACCCAGTACTTC.

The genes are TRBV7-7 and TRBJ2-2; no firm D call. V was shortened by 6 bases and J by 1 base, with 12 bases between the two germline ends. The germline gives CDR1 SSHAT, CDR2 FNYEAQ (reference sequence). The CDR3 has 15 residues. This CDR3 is CASRSAELNTGELFF. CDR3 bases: TGTGCCAGCAGGTCGGCAGAGCTGAACACCGGGGAGCTGTTTTTT.

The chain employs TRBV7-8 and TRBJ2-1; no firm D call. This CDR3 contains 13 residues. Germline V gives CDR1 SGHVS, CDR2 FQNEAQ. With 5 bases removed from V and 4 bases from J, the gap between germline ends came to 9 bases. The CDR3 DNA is TGTGCCAGCAGCCCCACGGAGTACAATGAGCAGTTCTTC. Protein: CASSPTEYNEQFF.

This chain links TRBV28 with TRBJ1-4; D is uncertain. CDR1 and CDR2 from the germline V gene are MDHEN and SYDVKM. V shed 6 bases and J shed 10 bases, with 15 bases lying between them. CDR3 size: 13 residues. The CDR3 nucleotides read TGTGCCAGCAGGAGTACTAATGAAATAAAACTGTTTTTT. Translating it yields CASRSTNEIKLFF.

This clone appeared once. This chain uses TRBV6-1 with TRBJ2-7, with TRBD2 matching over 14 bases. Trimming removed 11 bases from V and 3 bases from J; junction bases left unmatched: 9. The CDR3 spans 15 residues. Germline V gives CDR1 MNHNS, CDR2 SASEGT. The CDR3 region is CAGGTSGSYGYEQYF. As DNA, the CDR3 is TGTGCCGGCGGGACTAGCGGGAGTTATGGCTACGAGCAGTACTTC.

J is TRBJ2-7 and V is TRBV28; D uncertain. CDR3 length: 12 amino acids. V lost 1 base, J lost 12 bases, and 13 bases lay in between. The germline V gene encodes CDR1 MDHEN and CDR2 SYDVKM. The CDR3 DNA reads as TGTGCCAGCAGTTTATTGGTAGAGCACCCGTACTTC. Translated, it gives CASSLLVEHPYF.

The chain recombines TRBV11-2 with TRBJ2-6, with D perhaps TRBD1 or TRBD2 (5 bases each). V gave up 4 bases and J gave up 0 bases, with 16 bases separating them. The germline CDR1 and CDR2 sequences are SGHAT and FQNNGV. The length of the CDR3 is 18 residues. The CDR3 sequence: CASSSPGTAISGANVLTF. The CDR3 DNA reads TGTGCCAGCAGCTCCCCCGGGACGGCTATCTCTGGGGCCAACGTCCTGACTTTC.

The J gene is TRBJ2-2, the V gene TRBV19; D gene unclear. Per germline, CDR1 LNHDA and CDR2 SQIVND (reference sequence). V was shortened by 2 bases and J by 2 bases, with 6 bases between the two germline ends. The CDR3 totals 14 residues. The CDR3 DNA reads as TGTGCCAGTAGTATAATCAGAAACACCGGGGAGCTGTTTTTT. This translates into CASSIIRNTGELFF.

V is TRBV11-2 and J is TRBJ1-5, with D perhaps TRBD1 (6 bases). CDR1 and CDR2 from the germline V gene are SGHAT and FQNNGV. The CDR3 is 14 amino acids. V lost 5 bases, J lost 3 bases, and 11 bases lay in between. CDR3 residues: CASSTRQANQPQHF. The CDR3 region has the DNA TGTGCCAGCAGCACACGACAGGCCAATCAGCCCCAGCATTTT.

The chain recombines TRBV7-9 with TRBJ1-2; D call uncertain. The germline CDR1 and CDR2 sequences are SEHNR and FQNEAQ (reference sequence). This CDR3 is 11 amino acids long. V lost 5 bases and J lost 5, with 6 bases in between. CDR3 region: CASSLNYGYTF. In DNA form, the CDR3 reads TGTGCCAGCAGCCTCAATTATGGCTACACCTTC.

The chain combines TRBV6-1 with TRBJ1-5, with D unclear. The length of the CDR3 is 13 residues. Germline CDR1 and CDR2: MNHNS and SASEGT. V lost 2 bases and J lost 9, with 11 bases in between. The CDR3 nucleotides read TGTGCCAGCAGTGAAAGATTGGGCCGGCCCCAGCATTTT. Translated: CASSERLGRPQHF.